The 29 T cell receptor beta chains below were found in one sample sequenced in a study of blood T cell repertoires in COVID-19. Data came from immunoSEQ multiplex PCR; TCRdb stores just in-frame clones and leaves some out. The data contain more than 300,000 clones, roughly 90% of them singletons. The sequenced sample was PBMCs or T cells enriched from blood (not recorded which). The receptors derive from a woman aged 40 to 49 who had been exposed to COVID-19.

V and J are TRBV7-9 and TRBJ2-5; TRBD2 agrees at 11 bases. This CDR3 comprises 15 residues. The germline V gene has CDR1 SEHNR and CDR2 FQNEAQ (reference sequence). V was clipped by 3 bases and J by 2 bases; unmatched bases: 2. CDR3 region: CASSLTSGVQETQYF. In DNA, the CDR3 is TGTGCCAGCAGCTTGACTAGCGGGGTTCAAGAGACCCAGTACTTC. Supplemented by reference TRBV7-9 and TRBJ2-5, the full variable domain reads DTGVSQNPRHKITKRGQNVTFRCDPISEHNRLYWYRQTLGQGPEFLTYFQNEAQLEKSRLLSDRFSAERPKGSFSTLEIQRTEQGDSAMYLCASSLTSGVQETQYFGPGTRLLVL.

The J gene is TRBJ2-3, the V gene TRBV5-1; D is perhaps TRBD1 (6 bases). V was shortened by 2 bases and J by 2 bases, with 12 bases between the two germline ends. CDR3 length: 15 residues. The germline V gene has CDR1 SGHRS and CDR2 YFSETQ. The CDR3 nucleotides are TGCGCCAGCAGCTTAGGGGGATGGAACACAGATACGCAGTATTTT. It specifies CASSLGGWNTDTQYF.

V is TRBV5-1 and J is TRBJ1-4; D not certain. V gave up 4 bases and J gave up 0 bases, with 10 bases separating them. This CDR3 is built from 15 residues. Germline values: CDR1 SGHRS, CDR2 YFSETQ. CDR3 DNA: TGCGCCAGCAGCCCGGAGCGGGCAACTAATGAAAAACTGTTTTTT. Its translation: CASSPERATNEKLFF.

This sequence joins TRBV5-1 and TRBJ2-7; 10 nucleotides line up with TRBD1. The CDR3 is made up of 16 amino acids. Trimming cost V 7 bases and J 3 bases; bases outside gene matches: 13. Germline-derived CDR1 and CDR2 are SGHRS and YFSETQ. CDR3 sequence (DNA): TGCGCCAGCGCGATAGCGACCGGGACAGGGGACTACGAGCAGTACTTC. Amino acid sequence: CASAIATGTGDYEQYF.

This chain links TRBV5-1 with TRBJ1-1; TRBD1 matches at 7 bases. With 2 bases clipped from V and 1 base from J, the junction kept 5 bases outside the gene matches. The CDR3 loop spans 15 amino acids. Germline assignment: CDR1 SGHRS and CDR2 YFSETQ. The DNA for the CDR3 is TGCGCCAGCAGCTTAACGACAGGGAGGAACACTGAAGCTTTCTTT. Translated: CASSLTTGRNTEAFF.

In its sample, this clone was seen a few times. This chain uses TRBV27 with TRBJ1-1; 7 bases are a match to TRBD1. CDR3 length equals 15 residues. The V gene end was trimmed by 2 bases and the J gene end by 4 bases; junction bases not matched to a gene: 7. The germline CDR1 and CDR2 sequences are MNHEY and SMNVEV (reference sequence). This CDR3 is CASSLGDSISTEAFF. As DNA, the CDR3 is TGTGCCAGCAGTTTAGGGGACAGCATTTCCACTGAAGCTTTCTTT.

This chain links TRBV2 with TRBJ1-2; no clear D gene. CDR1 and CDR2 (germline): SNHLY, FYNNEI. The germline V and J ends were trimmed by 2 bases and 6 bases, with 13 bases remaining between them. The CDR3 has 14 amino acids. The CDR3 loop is CASSETWQVHGYTF. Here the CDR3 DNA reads TGTGCCAGCAGTGAAACGTGGCAAGTCCATGGCTACACCTTC.

The CDR3 DNA follows: TGTGCCAGCAGTTCACAGGGGATCTATGGCTACACCTTC. As protein: CASSSQGIYGYTF. The chain has TRBV6-5 and TRBJ1-2; 7 bases fit TRBD1. V lost 4 bases and J lost 4; bases outside the gene matches: 3. This CDR3 has 13 amino acids. CDR1 and CDR2 from the germline V gene are MNHEY and SVGAGI.

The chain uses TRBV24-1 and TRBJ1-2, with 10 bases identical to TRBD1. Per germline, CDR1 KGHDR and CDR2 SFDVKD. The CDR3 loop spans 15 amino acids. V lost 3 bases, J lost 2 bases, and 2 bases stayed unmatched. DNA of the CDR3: TGTGCCACCAGTGATGGGGGACAGGGGAACTATGGCTACACCTTC. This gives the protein CATSDGGQGNYGYTF.

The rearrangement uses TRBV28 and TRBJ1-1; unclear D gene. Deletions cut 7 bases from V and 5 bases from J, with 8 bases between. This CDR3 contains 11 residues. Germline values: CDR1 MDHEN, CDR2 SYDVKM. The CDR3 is CASTSVTEAFF. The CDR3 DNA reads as TGTGCCAGCACGTCGGTTACTGAAGCTTTCTTT. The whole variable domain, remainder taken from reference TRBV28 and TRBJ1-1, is DVKVTQSSRYLVKRTGEKVFLECVQDMDHENMFWYRQDPGLGLRLIYFSYDVKMKEKGDIPEGYSVSREKKERFSLILESASTNQTSMYLCASTSVTEAFFGQGTRLTVV.

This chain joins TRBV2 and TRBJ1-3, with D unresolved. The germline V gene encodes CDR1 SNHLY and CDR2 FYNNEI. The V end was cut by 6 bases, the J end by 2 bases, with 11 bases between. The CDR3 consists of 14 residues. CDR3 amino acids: CASSPARPGNTIYF. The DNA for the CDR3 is TGTGCCAGCAGCCCAGCGAGGCCTGGAAACACCATATATTTT.

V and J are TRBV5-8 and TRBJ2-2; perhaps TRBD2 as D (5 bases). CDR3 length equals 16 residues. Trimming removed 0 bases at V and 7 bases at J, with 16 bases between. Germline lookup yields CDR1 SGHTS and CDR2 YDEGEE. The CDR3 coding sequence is TGTGCCAGCAGCTTGGTTGTCGGGGTCCAGGTCGGGGAGCTGTTTTTT. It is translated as CASSLVVGVQVGELFF.

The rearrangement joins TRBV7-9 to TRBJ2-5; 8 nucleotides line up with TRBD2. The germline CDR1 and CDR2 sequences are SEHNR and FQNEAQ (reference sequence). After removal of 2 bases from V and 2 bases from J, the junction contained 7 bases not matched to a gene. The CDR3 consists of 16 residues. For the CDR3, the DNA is TGTGCCAGCAGCTTACTCGTTACTAGCGGACAAGAGACCCAGTACTTC. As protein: CASSLLVTSGQETQYF.

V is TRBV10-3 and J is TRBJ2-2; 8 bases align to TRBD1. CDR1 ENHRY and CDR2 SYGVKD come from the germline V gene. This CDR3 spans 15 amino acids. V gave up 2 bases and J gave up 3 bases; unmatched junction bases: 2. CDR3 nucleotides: TGTGCCATCAGTGAGGGACAGGGCTACACCGGGGAGCTGTTTTTT. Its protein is CAISEGQGYTGELFF.

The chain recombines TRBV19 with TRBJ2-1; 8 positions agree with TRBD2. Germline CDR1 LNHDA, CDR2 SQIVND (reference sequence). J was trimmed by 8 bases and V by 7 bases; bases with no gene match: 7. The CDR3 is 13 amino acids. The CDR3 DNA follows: TGTGCCAGTAAGCGGGGGTATAAGGATGAGCAGTTCTTC. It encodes CASKRGYKDEQFF.

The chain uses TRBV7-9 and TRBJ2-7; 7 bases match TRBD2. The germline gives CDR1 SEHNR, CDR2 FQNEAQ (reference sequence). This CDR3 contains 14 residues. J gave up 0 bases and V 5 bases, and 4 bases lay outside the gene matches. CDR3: CASSTRTSSYEQYF. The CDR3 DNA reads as TGTGCCAGCAGCACAAGGACTAGCTCCTACGAGCAGTACTTC.

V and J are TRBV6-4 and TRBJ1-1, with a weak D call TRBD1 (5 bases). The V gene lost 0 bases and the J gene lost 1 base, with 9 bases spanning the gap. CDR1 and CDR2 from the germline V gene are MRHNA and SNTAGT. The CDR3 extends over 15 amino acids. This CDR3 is CASSDSPDRNTEAFF. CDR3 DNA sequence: TGTGCCAGCAGTGACTCCCCAGACAGGAACACTGAAGCTTTCTTT.

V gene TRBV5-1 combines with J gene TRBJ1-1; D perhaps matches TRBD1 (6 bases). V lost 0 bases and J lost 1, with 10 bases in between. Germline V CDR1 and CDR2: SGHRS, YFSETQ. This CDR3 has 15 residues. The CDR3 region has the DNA TGCGCCAGCAGCTTGGTGTTACAGGGGAACACTGAAGCTTTCTTT. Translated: CASSLVLQGNTEAFF.

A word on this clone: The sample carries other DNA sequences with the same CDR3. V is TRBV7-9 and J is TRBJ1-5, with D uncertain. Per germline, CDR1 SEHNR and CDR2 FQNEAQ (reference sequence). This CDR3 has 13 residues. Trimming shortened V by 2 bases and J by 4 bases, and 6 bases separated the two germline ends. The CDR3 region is CASSLSGNQPQHF. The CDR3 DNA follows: TGTGCCAGCAGCTTATCGGGGAATCAGCCCCAGCATTTT. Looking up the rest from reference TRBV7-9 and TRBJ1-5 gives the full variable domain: DTGVSQNPRHKITKRGQNVTFRCDPISEHNRLYWYRQTLGQGPEFLTYFQNEAQLEKSRLLSDRFSAERPKGSFSTLEIQRTEQGDSAMYLCASSLSGNQPQHFGDGTRLSIL.

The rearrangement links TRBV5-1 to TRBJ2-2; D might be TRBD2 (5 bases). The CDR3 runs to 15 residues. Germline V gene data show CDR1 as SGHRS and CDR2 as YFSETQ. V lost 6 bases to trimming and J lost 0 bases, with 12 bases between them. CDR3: CASTPLASNTGELFF. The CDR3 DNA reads TGCGCCAGCACCCCCCTAGCCTCGAACACCGGGGAGCTGTTTTTT.

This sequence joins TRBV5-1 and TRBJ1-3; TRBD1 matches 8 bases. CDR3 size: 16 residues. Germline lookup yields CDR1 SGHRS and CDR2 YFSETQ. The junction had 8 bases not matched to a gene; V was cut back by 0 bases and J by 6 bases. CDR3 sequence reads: CASSLVARGQENTIYF. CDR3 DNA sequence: TGCGCCAGCAGCTTGGTGGCCAGGGGGCAGGAAAACACCATATATTTT.

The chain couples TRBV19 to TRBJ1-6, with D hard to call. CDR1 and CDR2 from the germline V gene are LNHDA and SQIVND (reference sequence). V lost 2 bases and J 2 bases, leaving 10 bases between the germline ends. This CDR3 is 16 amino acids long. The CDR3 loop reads CASSITSTTYNSPLHF. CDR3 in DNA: TGTGCCAGTAGTATAACATCAACGACCTATAATTCACCCCTCCACTTT. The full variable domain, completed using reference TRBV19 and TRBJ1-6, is DGGITQSPKYLFRKEGQNVTLSCEQNLNHDAMYWYRQDPGQGLRLIYYSQIVNDFQKGDIAEGYSVSREKKESFPLTVTSAQKNPTAFYLCASSITSTTYNSPLHFGNGTRLTVT.

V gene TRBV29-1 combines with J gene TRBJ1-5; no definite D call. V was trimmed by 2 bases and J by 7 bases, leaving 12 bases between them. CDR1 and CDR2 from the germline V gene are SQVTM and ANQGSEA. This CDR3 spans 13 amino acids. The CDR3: CSVELGGRQPQHF. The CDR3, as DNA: TGCAGCGTTGAATTGGGAGGGAGACAGCCCCAGCATTTT. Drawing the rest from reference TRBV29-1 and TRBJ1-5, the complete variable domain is SAVISQKPSRDICQRGTSLTIQCQVDSQVTMMFWYRQQPGQSLTLIATANQGSEATYESGFVIDKFPISRPNLTFSTLTVSNMSPEDSSIYLCSVELGGRQPQHFGDGTRLSIL.

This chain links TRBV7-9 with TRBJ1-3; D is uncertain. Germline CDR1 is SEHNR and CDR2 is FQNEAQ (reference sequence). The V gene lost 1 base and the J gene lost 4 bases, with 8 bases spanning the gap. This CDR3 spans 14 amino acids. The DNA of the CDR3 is TGTGCCAGCAGCTTAGACCTGGCCGGAAACACCATATATTTT. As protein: CASSLDLAGNTIYF.

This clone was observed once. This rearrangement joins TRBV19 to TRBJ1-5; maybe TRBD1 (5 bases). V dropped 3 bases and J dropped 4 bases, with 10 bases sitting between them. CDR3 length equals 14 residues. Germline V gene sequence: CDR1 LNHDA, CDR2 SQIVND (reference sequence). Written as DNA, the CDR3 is TGTGCCAGTAGTATCCAGGGAATGAATCAGCCCCAGCATTTT. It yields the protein CASSIQGMNQPQHF. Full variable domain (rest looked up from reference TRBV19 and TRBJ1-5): DGGITQSPKYLFRKEGQNVTLSCEQNLNHDAMYWYRQDPGQGLRLIYYSQIVNDFQKGDIAEGYSVSREKKESFPLTVTSAQKNPTAFYLCASSIQGMNQPQHFGDGTRLSIL.

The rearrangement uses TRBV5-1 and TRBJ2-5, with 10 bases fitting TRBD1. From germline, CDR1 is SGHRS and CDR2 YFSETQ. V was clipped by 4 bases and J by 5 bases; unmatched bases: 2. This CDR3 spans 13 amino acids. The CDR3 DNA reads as TGCGCCAGCAGCGTGACAGGGGGCGAGACCCAGTACTTC. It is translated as CASSVTGGETQYF.

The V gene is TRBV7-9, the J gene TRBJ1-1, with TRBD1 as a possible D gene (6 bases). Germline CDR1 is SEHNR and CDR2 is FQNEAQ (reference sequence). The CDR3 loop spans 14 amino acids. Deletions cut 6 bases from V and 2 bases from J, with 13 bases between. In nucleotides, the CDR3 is TGTGCCAGCAGATTCGGGACAACTAACACTGAAGCTTTCTTT. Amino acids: CASRFGTTNTEAFF. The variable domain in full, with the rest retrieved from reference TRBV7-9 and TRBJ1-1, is DTGVSQNPRHKITKRGQNVTFRCDPISEHNRLYWYRQTLGQGPEFLTYFQNEAQLEKSRLLSDRFSAERPKGSFSTLEIQRTEQGDSAMYLCASRFGTTNTEAFFGQGTRLTVV.

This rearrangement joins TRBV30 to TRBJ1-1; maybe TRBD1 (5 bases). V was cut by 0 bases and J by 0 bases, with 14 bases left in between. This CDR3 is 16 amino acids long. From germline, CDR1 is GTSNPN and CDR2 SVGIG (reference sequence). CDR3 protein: CAWSVGVTNLNTEAFF. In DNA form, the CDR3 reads TGTGCCTGGAGTGTAGGGGTTACAAACTTGAACACTGAAGCTTTCTTT.

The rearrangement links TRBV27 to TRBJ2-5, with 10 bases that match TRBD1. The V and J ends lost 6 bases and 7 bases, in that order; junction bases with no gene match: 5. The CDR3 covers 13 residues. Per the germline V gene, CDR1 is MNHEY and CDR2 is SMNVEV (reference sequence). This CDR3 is CASRQTGGGTQYF. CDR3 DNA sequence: TGTGCCAGCAGGCAGACAGGGGGCGGGACCCAGTACTTC.